Below, 27 T cell receptor beta chains from the same sample are listed, as sequenced in a study of cytomegalovirus exposure and HLA in healthy donors (dated by TCRdb to between 2016 and 2019). Libraries were constructed by the immunoSEQ multiplex PCR assay. A mixture of 60 forward primers for TCR Vbeta segments and 13 reverse primers for TCR Jbeta segments was used in the multiplex PCR. Sourced from immuneACCESS, this table was stored by TCRdb with only in-frame sequences that have V and J called. A share of the clones is absent; for the studies checked, an unresolved V gene accounts for under half, and the remainder has no known explanation. In all, the sample holds about 110,000 clones, and roughly 80% of those were seen once. Roughly 9.2% of the sample comes from the top ten. The sample was PBMCs. The receptors shown here come from a woman aged 40 to 49 in good health and CMV-seropositive.

This chain joins TRBV18 and TRBJ1-2, with TRBD1 matching 10 bases. The CDR3 has 15 amino acids. Germline trimming cut 3 bases from V and 8 bases from J; bases unmatched to any gene: 9. Germline V gene sequence: CDR1 KGHSH, CDR2 LQKENI. The CDR3 is CASSPRDRGASGYTF. The CDR3 DNA sequence: TGTGCCAGCTCACCGAGGGACAGGGGAGCATCGGGCTACACCTTC.

This sequence joins TRBV2 and TRBJ1-1; TRBD1 agrees at 7 bases. Germline loops: CDR1 SNHLY, CDR2 FYNNEI. J was trimmed by 0 bases and V by 11 bases; bases with no gene match: 6. The CDR3 contains 13 residues. CDR3 in amino acids: CAGGTDMNTEAFF. The DNA of the CDR3 is TGTGCCGGGGGGACAGACATGAACACTGAAGCTTTCTTT.

The genes are TRBV28 and TRBJ2-5; 9 bases line up with TRBD1. With V trimmed by 3 bases and J by 5 bases, 4 bases remained unmatched. Germline V gene data show CDR1 as MDHEN and CDR2 as SYDVKM. The CDR3 runs 14 residues. This CDR3 is CASSLGTGRETQYF. The CDR3 DNA follows: TGTGCCAGCAGTTTGGGGACAGGGAGGGAGACCCAGTACTTC.

This clone occurred once. This chain connects TRBV7-8 to TRBJ1-2; maybe TRBD1 (6 bases). The V and J ends lost 5 bases and 4 bases respectively, with 17 bases between them. Germline CDR1 SGHVS, CDR2 FQNEAQ. The CDR3 runs to 15 residues. The CDR3 spells CASSPLPDSIYGYTF. CDR3 coding DNA: TGTGCCAGCAGCCCCCTTCCGGACAGCATCTATGGCTACACCTTC.

This clone was observed a handful of times. In DNA form, the CDR3 reads TGTGCCAGCAGGGGAATTACAGGGGTCACTGAAGCTTTCTTT. As protein: CASRGITGVTEAFF. The V gene is TRBV27, the J gene TRBJ1-1; TRBD1 matches at 7 bases. The CDR3 sequence is 14 residues long. Germline V lookup: CDR1 MNHEY, CDR2 SMNVEV (reference sequence). Germline trimming cut 6 bases from V and 4 bases from J; bases unmatched to any gene: 8.

This sequence joins TRBV4-2 and TRBJ1-6; 7 nucleotides align to TRBD1. The CDR3 has 14 amino acids. Germline V CDR1 and CDR2: LGHNA, YNFKEQ. Losses at the gene ends were 3 bases for V and 4 bases for J; bases not matched to a gene: 0. Here the CDR3 DNA reads TGTGCCAGCAGCCAGGACAGGTATAATTCACCCCTCCACTTT. This gives the protein CASSQDRYNSPLHF.

This rearrangement joins TRBV27 to TRBJ2-1; 10 bases map to TRBD2. Trimming took 6 bases from V and 6 from J; bases not matched to a gene: 8. CDR1 and CDR2 from the germline V gene are MNHEY and SMNVEV (reference sequence). This CDR3 has 15 amino acids. The CDR3 loop reads CASRTSGTPGNEQFF. CDR3 sequence (DNA): TGTGCCAGCAGAACTAGCGGGACGCCTGGCAATGAGCAGTTCTTC.

The chain has TRBV7-9 and TRBJ2-1; D might be TRBD2 (7 bases). CDR1 SEHNR and CDR2 FQNEAQ come from the germline V gene (reference sequence). The V gene lost 5 bases and the J gene lost 4 bases, with 21 bases spanning the gap. This CDR3 has 17 residues. The CDR3 sequence is CASSAGEGRTKYNEQFF. CDR3 bases: TGTGCCAGCAGCGCAGGGGAGGGCAGGACGAAGTACAATGAGCAGTTCTTC. The whole variable domain, remainder taken from reference TRBV7-9 and TRBJ2-1, is DTGVSQNPRHKITKRGQNVTFRCDPISEHNRLYWYRQTLGQGPEFLTYFQNEAQLEKSRLLSDRFSAERPKGSFSTLEIQRTEQGDSAMYLCASSAGEGRTKYNEQFFGPGTRLTVL.

V gene TRBV19 combines with J gene TRBJ2-1; 7 bases align to TRBD2. CDR3 length equals 14 residues. V shed 5 bases, J shed 10 bases, and the junction held 11 bases outside the gene matches. From germline, CDR1 is LNHDA and CDR2 SQIVND (reference sequence). The CDR3 nucleotides are TGTGCCAGTAGTGGGGGACTACCCCCCAAAGAGCAGTTCTTC. This gives the protein CASSGGLPPKEQFF. Using reference TRBV19 and TRBJ2-1 for the parts outside the CDR3, the full variable domain is DGGITQSPKYLFRKEGQNVTLSCEQNLNHDAMYWYRQDPGQGLRLIYYSQIVNDFQKGDIAEGYSVSREKKESFPLTVTSAQKNPTAFYLCASSGGLPPKEQFFGPGTRLTVL.

For this clone: A junction end diverges from the germline sequence, so it may reflect a read error. The genes are TRBV11-1 and TRBJ2-1, with TRBD2 matching 11 bases. The CDR3 loop spans 17 amino acids. Per germline, CDR1 SGHAT and CDR2 FQDESV (reference sequence). CDR3: CASSSSSGGISYNEQFF. The CDR3 coding sequence is TGTGCCAGCAGCTCTTCTAGCGGGGGGATCTCCTACAATGAACAGTTCTTC. Using reference TRBV11-1 and TRBJ2-1 for the parts outside the CDR3, the full variable domain is EAEVAQSPRYKITEKSQAVAFWCDPISGHATLYWYRQILGQGPELLVQFQDESVVDDSQLPKDRFSAERLKGVDSTLKIQPAELGDSAMYLCASSSSSGGISYNEQFFGPGTRLTVL.

The V gene is TRBV5-1, the J gene TRBJ2-7; 7 bases line up with TRBD1. Per the germline V gene, CDR1 is SGHRS and CDR2 is YFSETQ. CDR3 length: 15 residues. V lost 4 bases and J lost 3; bases outside the gene matches: 10. This CDR3 is CASSRQTGPDYEQYF. The CDR3 nucleotides read TGCGCCAGCAGCCGACAGACAGGGCCCGACTACGAGCAGTACTTC. Complete variable domain (other parts from reference TRBV5-1 and TRBJ2-7): KAGVTQTPRYLIKTRGQQVTLSCSPISGHRSVSWYQQTPGQGLQFLFEYFSETQRNKGNFPGRFSGRQFSNSRSEMNVSTLELGDSALYLCASSRQTGPDYEQYFGPGTRLTVT.

This clone was counted only a few times. This CDR3 reads CASSPVGGTAAFF. CDR3 bases: TGTGCCAGCAGCCCCGTTGGGGGGACCGCAGCTTTCTTT. The chain employs TRBV9 and TRBJ1-1; possibly TRBD1 for D (5 bases). CDR3 length equals 13 residues. V lost 4 bases and J lost 10, with 17 bases in between. Germline CDR1 reads SGDLS; CDR2 reads YYNGEE. The full variable domain, completed using reference TRBV9 and TRBJ1-1, is DSGVTQTPKHLITATGQRVTLRCSPRSGDLSVYWYQQSLDQGLQFLIQYYNGEERAKGNILERFSAQQFPDLHSELNLSSLELGDSALYFCASSPVGGTAAFFGQGTRLTVV.

Here the CDR3 DNA reads TGTGCCAGCAGCCAACCGGACAGGGGAAGAGAGACCCAGTACTTC. Translated: CASSQPDRGRETQYF. This sequence joins TRBV5-4 and TRBJ2-5; TRBD1 matches 9 bases. From germline, CDR1 is SGHNT and CDR2 YYREEE (reference sequence). The CDR3 loop spans 15 amino acids. With V trimmed by 4 bases and J by 4 bases, 8 bases remained unmatched.

The chain recombines TRBV5-1 with TRBJ2-5; 7 nucleotides line up with TRBD1. Germline CDR1 and CDR2: SGHRS and YFSETQ. This CDR3 is built from 14 residues. V dropped 4 bases and J dropped 2; count of bases not matched to a gene: 5. The CDR3 region is CASSKGTAQETQYF. The DNA of the CDR3 is TGCGCCAGCAGCAAAGGGACAGCACAAGAGACCCAGTACTTC.

This clone was recorded a few times. The chain joins TRBV4-1 to TRBJ2-7; D remains ambiguous. V gave up 1 base and J gave up 3 bases, with 10 bases separating them. The germline V gene encodes CDR1 MGHRA and CDR2 YSYEKL. The CDR3 runs 14 residues. The CDR3 nucleotides are TGCGCCAGCAGCCAAGGTCGCAGGAACTACGAGCAGTACTTC. Its protein is CASSQGRRNYEQYF.

This chain connects TRBV5-1 to TRBJ2-3; 7 nucleotides agree with TRBD2. CDR1 is SGHRS and CDR2 is YFSETQ in the germline V gene. V dropped 2 bases and J dropped 0; count of bases not matched to a gene: 12. The CDR3 has 18 residues. The CDR3 spells CASSFNPTGGASTDTQYF. DNA of the CDR3: TGCGCCAGCAGCTTTAACCCCACGGGGGGAGCGAGCACAGATACGCAGTATTTT.

V gene TRBV9 combines with J gene TRBJ2-1; weak D call: TRBD1 (5 bases). The germline V and J ends were trimmed by 4 bases and 6 bases, with 17 bases remaining between them. From germline, CDR1 is SGDLS and CDR2 YYNGEE. This CDR3 has 15 residues. CDR3 sequence reads: CASSTWTTQGNEQFF. The CDR3 region has the DNA TGTGCCAGCAGCACGTGGACCACCCAGGGCAATGAGCAGTTCTTC.

This chain links TRBV28 with TRBJ1-2, with TRBD1 as a possible D gene (6 bases). Between the trimmed V and J ends, which lost 6 bases and 5 bases, there was a span of 25 bases. Germline assignment: CDR1 MDHEN and CDR2 SYDVKM. This CDR3 region has 17 residues. The CDR3 spells CASSPGVGALHQYGYTF. Here the CDR3 DNA reads TGTGCCAGCAGCCCCGGGGTGGGGGCCCTCCACCAATATGGCTACACCTTC.

This rearrangement joins TRBV4-1 to TRBJ1-5, with 7 bases identical to TRBD1. V was pared by 3 bases and J by 4 bases, with 3 bases of the junction left unmatched. The CDR3 runs 14 residues. Germline V gene sequence: CDR1 MGHRA, CDR2 YSYEKL. CDR3 loop: CASSHGTENQPQHF. CDR3 DNA sequence: TGCGCCAGCAGCCATGGGACAGAGAATCAGCCCCAGCATTTT.

The V and J genes are TRBV28 and TRBJ2-5; D is undetermined. V lost 5 bases, J lost 4 bases, and 8 bases lay in between. The CDR3 extends over 12 amino acids. The germline CDR1 and CDR2 sequences are MDHEN and SYDVKM. The CDR3 nucleotides are TGTGCCAGCAGTCTTAGAACAGAGACCCAGTACTTC. It specifies CASSLRTETQYF.

The rearrangement uses TRBV6-1 and TRBJ1-5; 7 nucleotides line up with TRBD1. V lost 2 bases and J lost 8; bases outside the gene matches: 3. Germline CDR1 reads MNHNS; CDR2 reads SASEGT. The CDR3 loop spans 13 amino acids. The CDR3 coding sequence is TGTGCCAGCAGTGAACAGGGGGTTGAGCCCCAGCATTTT. Residues: CASSEQGVEPQHF.

This clone was observed once. The chain couples TRBV11-3 to TRBJ2-7; tentative D call: TRBD1 (5 bases). This CDR3 contains 16 residues. Looked up from germline, CDR1 is SGHNT and CDR2 is YENEEA. The ends were cut back, 4 bases at V and 5 bases at J, with 21 bases in the middle. CDR3 region: CASSSSPGFKGNEQYF. Written as DNA, the CDR3 is TGTGCCAGCAGCTCTTCCCCAGGGTTTAAAGGGAACGAGCAGTACTTC. Based on the CDR3 plus reference TRBV11-3 and TRBJ2-7, the full variable domain is EAGVVQSPRYKIIEKKQPVAFWCNPISGHNTLYWYLQNLGQGPELLIRYENEEAVDDSQLPKDRFSAERLKGVDSTLKIQPAELGDSAVYLCASSSSPGFKGNEQYFGPGTRLTVT.

This clone was found a few times. The rearrangement links TRBV7-9 to TRBJ1-1; D unclear. This CDR3 is built from 12 residues. The V end was cut by 8 bases, the J end by 2 bases, with 9 bases between. Per germline, CDR1 SEHNR and CDR2 FQNEAQ (reference sequence). CDR3 region: CASRRGNTEAFF. As DNA, the CDR3 is TGTGCCAGCCGGCGGGGAAACACTGAAGCTTTCTTT.

The rearrangement links TRBV6-4 to TRBJ2-2, with D possibly matching TRBD1 (6 bases). V lost 8 bases, J lost 5 bases, and 18 bases lay in between. This CDR3 has 15 residues. Germline CDR1 reads MRHNA; CDR2 reads SNTAGT. CDR3 amino acids: CASRTQGDGTGELFF. In DNA form, the CDR3 reads TGTGCCAGCCGGACACAGGGTGATGGGACCGGGGAGCTGTTTTTT.

V and J are TRBV28 and TRBJ2-7; D gene ambiguous. Trimming cost V 4 bases and J 3 bases, with 13 bases left between them. Germline assignment: CDR1 MDHEN and CDR2 SYDVKM. The CDR3 runs 14 residues. CDR3 bases: TGTGCCAGCAGTTCTACCGCAACGAACTACGAGCAGTACTTC. Its translation is CASSSTATNYEQYF.

The rearrangement joins TRBV18 to TRBJ1-4, with D unresolved. This CDR3 spans 13 amino acids. V gave up 6 bases and J gave up 5 bases, with 10 bases separating them. Germline V CDR1 and CDR2: KGHSH, LQKENI. The CDR3 region is CASSGGWNEKLFF. The CDR3 nucleotides read TGTGCCAGCTCCGGAGGGTGGAATGAAAAACTGTTTTTT.

In regard to this clone: Here the CDR3 omits its conserved ending phenylalanine or tryptophan, so a read error is the likely source. The limits of the CDR3 on the DNA are not certain, so only TCRdb's listed CDR3 is given. The rearrangement uses TRBV6-4 and TRBJ2-2; the table's D gene call, TRBD2, was not cross checked with the DNA. The CDR3 comprises 13 residues, both ends counted. CDR1 MRHNA and CDR2 SNTAGT come from the germline V gene. The CDR3 here is CASSPTSSGELFS.